This TCR beta chain was recovered during a study of T cells in Graves' hyperthyroidism and ophthalmopathy. The TCR beta CDR3 regions underwent amplification using RNA transcripts as the source. Researchers ran a first-round RT-PCR on the TCR CDR3 using the HTBI primer set. TCRdb re-called the multiplex PCR reads through MiXCR, storing one row per CDR3 protein. The sample shows 550,000 to 600,000 distinct CDR3 sequences, approximately 15% of them seen only once. Between the trimmed V and J ends, which lost 10 bases and 0 bases, there was a span of 17 bases. This CDR3 is built from 15 residues. Germline V gene data show CDR1 as SGHKS and CDR2 as YYEKEE (reference sequence).

The receptor was derived from a young woman with Graves' ophthalmopathy. The rearrangement uses TRBV5-5 and TRBJ2-1; D gene uncertain. The specimen sequenced was blood. This CDR3 is CAGSTRPSSYNEQFF. CDR3 in DNA: TGTGCCGGGTCGACGCGGCCAAGCTCCTACAATGAGCAGTTCTTC.